This T cell receptor beta chain originates from a study of TIL therapy for anti-PD-1-resistant metastatic lung cancer. The overall study: Patients then received nivolumab; progressors got lymphodepletion, TIL and IL-2. Most patients had lung adenocarcinoma.

Indicated time point: pre-treatment sample, taken before nivolumab and TIL therapy. This was the immunoSEQ v3 assay. TCRdb's table, derived via immunoSEQ multiplex PCR, lists solely in-frame clones and lacks some. Among about 53,000 clones listed, 70% to 75% were seen once. On this clone: Its antigen is as yet unknown.

Notes on the study in general: The cohort had more treatment-naive, never-smoker and oncogene-addicted patients than typical.

The clonotype was recovered from a person aged 25-85 years with non-small cell lung cancer. This sample comprised blood, obtained at baseline.

The CDR3: CASSPFFANTEAFF. CDR3 bases: TGTGCCAGCAGCCCCTTTTTCGCGAACACTGAAGCTTTCTTT. The chain is built from TRBV28 and TRBJ1-1; D is unclear. V dropped 6 bases and J dropped 1 base, with 12 bases sitting between them. Germline values: CDR1 MDHEN, CDR2 SYDVKM. The length of the CDR3 is 14 residues.